Given below is one TCR beta chain in context. Its antigen remains unidentified. The data derive from a study of T cell responses to AZD1222 COVID-19 vaccine. Notes on the study in general: Close to half of spike-specific TCRs reportedly recognize unmutated variant regions. With two AZD1222 doses given, Spike-specific TCR breadth and depth both rose. Donors skewed white British and female; clonal diversity was possibly underestimated.

The CDR3 is made up of 13 amino acids. CDR1 and CDR2 from the germline V gene are LGHDT and YNNKEL (reference sequence). V was pared by 4 bases and J by 8 bases, with 12 bases between. TCRdb's table, derived via immunoSEQ multiplex PCR, lists solely in-frame clones and lacks some. The sample records some 160,000 clones, 88% being singletons. The TCR comes from an adult in good health. The chain has TRBV3-1 (or the pseudogene TRBV3-2) and TRBJ2-4; TRBD1 or TRBD2 may be the D gene (5 bases each). The source material was peripheral blood, sampled on day 0 of AZD1222 vaccination. The CDR3, as DNA: TGTGCCAGCAGCCTGACTGGGGGTGACATTCAGTACTTC. Protein sequence: CASSLTGGDIQYF.